These 13 T cell receptor beta chains originate from one sample sequenced in a study of CD8 T cells in Susac syndrome. The RNA input was roughly 0.45 to 1 ug, and it was reverse transcribed with random hexamers. MiXCR, applied by TCRdb to the immunoSEQ multiplex PCR reads, yields one record per CDR3 protein. The repertoire holds 90,000 to 150,000 distinct CDR3 sequences, with roughly 92% as singletons. Sequenced sample: CD8+ T cells from PBMCs. The receptors were sampled from a human donor in good health.

The genes are TRBV7-2 and TRBJ2-5, with 8 nucleotides matching TRBD2. The V segment lost 4 bases and the J segment 4 bases; nucleotides outside the gene matches: 2. Looked up from germline, CDR1 is SGHTA and CDR2 is FQGNSA. The CDR3 covers 13 residues. The CDR3 here is CASSSGLAETQYF. CDR3 DNA sequence: TGTGCCAGCAGCTCCGGACTAGCAGAGACCCAGTACTTC.

The gene calls are TRBV12-3 or TRBV12-4 and TRBJ1-5; maybe TRBD1 (6 bases). The ends were cut back, 4 bases at V and 7 bases at J, with 14 bases in the middle. This CDR3 region has 14 residues. The CDR3 coding sequence is TGTGCCAGCAGTTCACAGGGATCGAGGCAGCCCCAGCATTTT. It yields the protein CASSSQGSRQPQHF.

This clonotype was observed once. The rearrangement links TRBV12-3 or TRBV12-4 to TRBJ1-2; D may be TRBD1 (5 bases). Trimming shortened V by 6 bases and J by 6 bases, and 11 bases separated the two germline ends. The CDR3 spans 12 residues. This CDR3 reads CASSLADNGYTF. The CDR3 DNA reads TGTGCCAGCAGCCTAGCGGACAATGGCTACACCTTC.

V gene TRBV29-1 combines with J gene TRBJ1-1, with D possibly TRBD1 on 5 matching bases. The V gene lost 7 bases and the J gene lost 6 bases, with 18 bases spanning the gap. CDR1 and CDR2 (germline): SQVTM, ANQGSEA. This CDR3 has 13 amino acids. CDR3 in DNA: TGCAGCGGACGGGGGGGTCCTAACCCTGAAGCTTTCTTT. This translates into CSGRGGPNPEAFF. The full variable domain, with the rest looked up from reference TRBV29-1 and TRBJ1-1, is SAVISQKPSRDICQRGTSLTIQCQVDSQVTMMFWYRQQPGQSLTLIATANQGSEATYESGFVIDKFPISRPNLTFSTLTVSNMSPEDSSIYLCSGRGGPNPEAFFGQGTRLTVV.

The V gene is TRBV27, the J gene TRBJ2-1; TRBD2 agrees at 11 bases. The CDR3 extends over 15 amino acids. Germline-derived CDR1 and CDR2 are MNHEY and SMNVEV (reference sequence). V shed 3 bases and J 6 bases; nucleotides not matched to a gene: 4. CDR3 nucleotide sequence: TGTGCCAGCAGTTTCGGACTAGCGGGTACCAATGAGCAGTTCTTC. It yields the protein CASSFGLAGTNEQFF.

The chain is built from TRBV7-2 and TRBJ2-7; TRBD1 matches at 10 bases. V lost 0 bases and J lost 0; bases outside the gene matches: 11. The CDR3 totals 19 residues. Germline V gene data show CDR1 as SGHTA and CDR2 as FQGNSA. The chain's CDR3 is CASSLAWDRGPQSSYEQYF. CDR3 bases: TGTGCCAGCAGCTTAGCGTGGGACAGGGGCCCTCAAAGCTCCTACGAGCAGTACTTC.

The chain uses TRBV5-1 and TRBJ2-3; 8 bases fit TRBD2. Germline lookup yields CDR1 SGHRS and CDR2 YFSETQ. The CDR3 covers 17 residues. J was trimmed by 0 bases and V by 0 bases; bases with no gene match: 6. The CDR3 loop is CASSLVAGGGSTDTQYF. The CDR3 region has the DNA TGCGCCAGCAGCTTGGTGGCGGGGGGCGGTAGCACAGATACGCAGTATTTT.

The V call is TRBV7-2, the J call TRBJ2-2; no clear D gene. Germline V CDR1 and CDR2: SGHTA, FQGNSA. The V end was cut by 3 bases, the J end by 6 bases, with 11 bases between. The CDR3 has 14 residues. The CDR3 here is CASSFVTHSGELFF. The CDR3, as DNA: TGTGCCAGCAGCTTTGTCACTCACTCCGGGGAGCTGTTTTTT.

The V and J genes are TRBV20-1 and TRBJ2-2; D unclear. Germline V gene lookup returns CDR1 DFQATT and CDR2 SNEGSKA (reference sequence). The CDR3 spans 12 residues. Between the trimmed V and J ends, which lost 5 bases and 6 bases, there was a span of 10 bases. CDR3 in amino acids: CSAAATPGELFF. In nucleotides, the CDR3 is TGCAGTGCTGCCGCTACGCCCGGGGAGCTGTTTTTT.

The CDR3 here is CSGGGTANEKLFF. CDR3 DNA: TGCAGTGGGGGCGGGACAGCAAATGAAAAACTGTTTTTT. The chain recombines TRBV20-1 with TRBJ1-4; TRBD1 aligns across 7 bases. Germline V gives CDR1 DFQATT, CDR2 SNEGSKA (reference sequence). V gave up 7 bases and J gave up 5 bases; unmatched junction bases: 7. CDR3 length: 13 residues.

This clonotype showed up just once. The rearrangement uses TRBV20-1 and TRBJ2-1; possible D gene TRBD1, 6 bases. Germline V gives CDR1 DFQATT, CDR2 SNEGSKA (reference sequence). Deletions cut 3 bases from V and 4 bases from J, with 13 bases between. The CDR3 totals 14 residues. The CDR3 DNA follows: TGCAGTGCTAGTCGTGGGGGCCTTTACAATGAGCAGTTCTTC. It is translated as CSASRGGLYNEQFF.

This clonotype was recorded once. The J gene is TRBJ2-1, the V gene TRBV12-3 or TRBV12-4; 11 bases map to TRBD2. With 4 bases clipped from V and 7 bases from J, the junction kept 6 bases outside the gene matches. The CDR3 is 15 residues long. CDR3 loop: CASSSSGGLGNEQFF. The CDR3 DNA sequence: TGTGCCAGCAGTTCTAGCGGGGGGTTAGGTAATGAGCAGTTCTTC.

The chain is built from TRBV6-5 and TRBJ2-3; the match to TRBD2 covers 13 bases. This CDR3 is built from 16 residues. The germline V gene has CDR1 MNHEY and CDR2 SVGAGI. V shed 3 bases and J 5 bases; nucleotides not matched to a gene: 5. The CDR3 spells CASSYIGLAGVDTQYF. The DNA for the CDR3 is TGTGCCAGCAGTTATATCGGACTAGCGGGAGTAGATACGCAGTATTTT.